Below are 5 T cell receptor beta chains sequenced from a single sample in a study of blood T cell repertoires in COVID-19. Measured with immunoSEQ multiplex PCR; TCRdb has only the in-frame clones, and not every one. The table includes some 250,000 clones, around nine tenths detected once. The sequencing input was peripheral blood. Receptors originate from a woman between 35 and 50 years old who had recovered from COVID-19.

The chain couples TRBV4-3 to TRBJ1-4; D may be TRBD1 (6 bases). This CDR3 has 18 amino acids. V lost 0 bases and J lost 8, with 22 bases in between. The germline V gene has CDR1 LGHNA and CDR2 YSLEER. The CDR3: CASSQDLGRGAQGEKLFF. The DNA for the CDR3 is TGCGCCAGCAGCCAAGATCTAGGGCGGGGGGCCCAGGGGGAAAAACTGTTTTTT.

The chain is built from TRBV12-5 and TRBJ2-7; 11 nucleotides align to TRBD2. Germline V gene lookup returns CDR1 LGHNT and CDR2 FRNRAP. With V trimmed by 1 base and J by 3 bases, 5 bases remained unmatched. This CDR3 has 16 residues. The CDR3 reads CASGLGLAGGYYEQYF. In DNA form, the CDR3 reads TGTGCTAGTGGTTTGGGCCTAGCGGGAGGCTACTACGAGCAGTACTTC.

The chain links TRBV1 to TRBJ2-2; the table's D call, TRBD1, has no DNA check behind it. TRBV1 has pseudogene status. CDR3 length: 16 amino acids. CDR3: CTSSPEDTANTGELFF. Here the CDR3 DNA reads TGCACCAGCAGCCCAGAGGACACCGCGAACACCGGGGAGCTGTTTTTT.

This clone appeared a few times. V is TRBV30 and J is TRBJ2-7; 12 bases fit TRBD2. Germline trimming cut 3 bases from V and 3 bases from J; bases unmatched to any gene: 3. Germline V gene data show CDR1 as GTSNPN and CDR2 as SVGIG (reference sequence). CDR3 size: 14 residues. The CDR3 is CAWSPSGRVYEQYF. CDR3 nucleotide sequence: TGTGCCTGGAGCCCTAGCGGGAGGGTCTACGAGCAGTACTTC.

CDR3: CASSPTQGTNEKLFF. The CDR3 DNA is TGTGCCAGCAGCCCGACACAGGGGACTAATGAAAAACTGTTTTTT. The chain has TRBV6-5 and TRBJ1-4; 7 bases are shared with TRBD1. The CDR3 consists of 15 residues. With 6 bases clipped from V and 2 bases from J, the junction kept 6 bases outside the gene matches. Germline-derived CDR1 and CDR2 are MNHEY and SVGAGI.